This TCR beta chain was profiled in a study of CD8 T cells in Susac syndrome. Reverse transcription of roughly 0.5 to 1 ug RNA was carried out with random hexamers. One entry per CDR3 protein, called by TCRdb with MiXCR from the immunoSEQ multiplex PCR reads. The table records over 150,000 distinct CDR3 sequences, 93% of them present only once. The germline V and J ends were trimmed by 6 bases and 2 bases, with 15 bases remaining between them. The CDR3 totals 14 residues. Per germline, CDR1 SQVTM and CDR2 ANQGSEA. The sequence came from a human donor with multiple sclerosis. Sequenced material: CD4+ T cells from PBMCs. V usage is TRBV29-1 and J usage is TRBJ2-3; D is possibly TRBD1 (5 bases). The CDR3 nucleotides are TGCAGCGTCCGGCAGACAGATTACACAGATACGCAGTATTTT. Amino acid sequence: CSVRQTDYTDTQYF.